The 21 T cell receptor beta chains below come from one sample, sequenced in a study of blood T cell repertoires in COVID-19. TCRdb's copy holds only in-frame clones and misses some; the assay was immunoSEQ multiplex PCR. The sample records about 210,000 clones, around 82% being singletons. Sequencing used peripheral blood. Receptor source: a woman in her thirties or forties with active or convalescent COVID-19.

The rearrangement uses TRBV7-2 and TRBJ1-1, with 9 bases that match TRBD1. The CDR3 runs to 17 residues. Looked up from germline, CDR1 is SGHTA and CDR2 is FQGNSA. V shed 1 base, J shed 1 base, and the junction held 7 bases outside the gene matches. The CDR3 region has the DNA TGTGCCAGCAGCTTAGAGTACAGGGGGCGAGGGAACACTGAAGCTTTCTTT. The encoded protein is CASSLEYRGRGNTEAFF.

The chain couples TRBV7-2 to TRBJ1-4; 8 bases are a match to TRBD1. CDR1 SGHTA and CDR2 FQGNSA come from the germline V gene. The CDR3 totals 15 residues. V trimming: 5 bases; J trimming: 8 bases; junction bases outside the gene matches: 10. The CDR3 reads CASSPGTGVEEKLFF. The CDR3, as DNA: TGTGCCAGCAGCCCAGGGACAGGAGTAGAAGAAAAACTGTTTTTT.

This chain connects TRBV7-9 to TRBJ2-1; TRBD1 agrees at 9 bases. The CDR3 covers 16 residues. The V gene end was trimmed by 0 bases and the J gene end by 2 bases; junction bases not matched to a gene: 2. In germline, CDR1 is SEHNR, CDR2 FQNEAQ (reference sequence). CDR3: CASSLARTGAYNEQFF. The DNA of the CDR3 is TGTGCCAGCAGCTTAGCGAGGACAGGGGCCTACAATGAGCAGTTCTTC.

This sequence joins TRBV7-2 and TRBJ2-1; 7 bases are shared with TRBD2. The J segment lost 2 bases and the V segment lost 0 bases, leaving 1 base of the junction unmatched. Germline V gene sequence: CDR1 SGHTA, CDR2 FQGNSA. This CDR3 contains 15 residues. CDR3 sequence (DNA): TGTGCCAGCAGCTTAGCGGGAGGGCCCTACAATGAGCAGTTCTTC. This gives the protein CASSLAGGPYNEQFF.

V and J are TRBV11-3 and TRBJ2-7; tentative D call: TRBD2 (5 bases). Germline assignment: CDR1 SGHNT and CDR2 YENEEA. This CDR3 region has 14 residues. V was cut by 6 bases and J by 0 bases, with 12 bases left in between. The CDR3 nucleotides read TGTGCCAGCAGTTTTACCGGGAACTCCTACGAGCAGTACTTC. Protein sequence: CASSFTGNSYEQYF. The full variable domain, rest sourced from reference TRBV11-3 and TRBJ2-7, is EAGVVQSPRYKIIEKKQPVAFWCNPISGHNTLYWYLQNLGQGPELLIRYENEEAVDDSQLPKDRFSAERLKGVDSTLKIQPAELGDSAVYLCASSFTGNSYEQYFGPGTRLTVT.

This clone was seen a few times. This chain links TRBV3-1 (or the pseudogene TRBV3-2) with TRBJ2-7; possible D gene TRBD2, 6 bases. Germline V lookup: CDR1 LGHDT, CDR2 YNNKEL (reference sequence). The CDR3 covers 17 residues. The V end lost 3 bases, the J end lost 2 bases, and 20 bases lay between the germline ends. The CDR3 DNA follows: TGTGCCAGCAGCCATCTCCAACGGGGGATAATTCCCTACGAGCAGTACTTC. Its translation: CASSHLQRGIIPYEQYF.

The genes are TRBV27 and TRBJ2-1; weak D call: TRBD1 (6 bases). Germline CDR1 is MNHEY and CDR2 is SMNVEV (reference sequence). V was trimmed by 3 bases and J by 3 bases, leaving 6 bases between them. The CDR3 has 13 residues. CDR3 bases: TGTGCCAGCAGTTTGGACAGCTACAATGAGCAGTTCTTC. This codes for CASSLDSYNEQFF.

The chain joins TRBV6-1 to TRBJ1-5; no clear D gene. V was cut by 3 bases and J by 9 bases, with 18 bases left in between. Germline CDR1 MNHNS, CDR2 SASEGT. The CDR3 is 15 residues long. CDR3 sequence reads: CASSEAGWASGPQHF. The CDR3 region has the DNA TGTGCCAGCAGTGAGGCGGGGTGGGCCTCGGGGCCCCAGCATTTT.

The rearrangement links TRBV24-1 to TRBJ2-7, with D possibly being TRBD2 (5 bases). Germline V gene lookup returns CDR1 KGHDR and CDR2 SFDVKD. Trimming stripped 2 bases from V and 4 bases from J, with 14 bases between. This CDR3 has 15 residues. In DNA, the CDR3 is TGTGCCACCAGTGATTCGACACGGGATTTGTACGAGCAGTACTTC. It encodes CATSDSTRDLYEQYF.

This clone was found a few times. J is TRBJ2-7 and V is TRBV12-3 or TRBV12-4; 7 positions match TRBD1. V shed 6 bases, J shed 3 bases, and the junction held 5 bases outside the gene matches. This CDR3 has 13 residues. The CDR3 DNA reads as TGTGCCAGCAGCCGGGACAGTCTCTACGAGCAGTACTTC. Its protein is CASSRDSLYEQYF.

This clone was counted once. The chain has TRBV6-4 and TRBJ2-3; 7 nucleotides align to TRBD2. This CDR3 has 15 amino acids. V lost 6 bases to trimming and J lost 0 bases; unmatched junction nucleotides: 6. Germline CDR1 MRHNA, CDR2 SNTAGT. The CDR3 loop is CASSQGGGSTDTQYF. As DNA, the CDR3 is TGTGCCAGCAGCCAGGGCGGGGGTAGCACAGATACGCAGTATTTT.

The rearrangement links TRBV5-1 to TRBJ1-1, with 12 bases identical to TRBD1. Unmatched junction bases numbered 8, after V lost 4 bases and J lost 7 bases. Germline V lookup: CDR1 SGHRS, CDR2 YFSETQ. The CDR3 runs 15 residues. The CDR3 DNA reads as TGCGCCAGCAGCACCGGGACAGGGGGCCGGGATGAAGCTTTCTTT. It translates to CASSTGTGGRDEAFF.

The rearrangement uses TRBV4-1 and TRBJ2-7, with D perhaps TRBD1 (5 bases). This CDR3 is 16 amino acids long. CDR1 MGHRA and CDR2 YSYEKL come from the germline V gene. Trimming took 1 base from V and 0 from J, leaving 13 bases between them. The CDR3 is CASSQGSTRVSYEQYF. The CDR3 nucleotides are TGCGCCAGCAGCCAAGGATCGACCAGGGTCTCCTACGAGCAGTACTTC.

This chain links TRBV5-1 with TRBJ1-1, with D maybe TRBD1 (6 bases). The V and J ends lost 2 bases and 5 bases respectively, with 19 bases between them. From germline, CDR1 is SGHRS and CDR2 YFSETQ. CDR3 length equals 16 residues. CDR3 coding DNA: TGCGCCAGCAGCTTCGTAGGGGGGGCCGAGCGGACTGAAGCTTTCTTT. Its protein product is CASSFVGGAERTEAFF.

This clone occurred once. The chain links TRBV19 to TRBJ1-6, with D tentatively TRBD1 (5 bases). V lost 6 bases and J 6 bases, leaving 9 bases between the germline ends. The length of the CDR3 is 13 residues. Looked up from germline, CDR1 is LNHDA and CDR2 is SQIVND (reference sequence). The CDR3 spells CASSRAINSPLHF. The CDR3 DNA follows: TGTGCCAGTAGCAGGGCGATTAATTCACCCCTCCACTTT. The variable domain in full, completed from reference TRBV19 and TRBJ1-6, reads DGGITQSPKYLFRKEGQNVTLSCEQNLNHDAMYWYRQDPGQGLRLIYYSQIVNDFQKGDIAEGYSVSREKKESFPLTVTSAQKNPTAFYLCASSRAINSPLHFGNGTRLTVT.

DNA for the CDR3: TGTGCCAGCAGCCATGTGGGACTAATGGGCGAGCAGTACTTC. Its protein product is CASSHVGLMGEQYF. The chain carries TRBV3-1 (or the pseudogene TRBV3-2) and TRBJ2-7, with TRBD2 identical over 7 bases. In germline, CDR1 is LGHDT, CDR2 YNNKEL (reference sequence). V lost 3 bases to trimming and J lost 6 bases; unmatched junction nucleotides: 8. This CDR3 contains 14 residues.

This clone is a singleton in its sample. V usage is TRBV7-2 and J usage is TRBJ2-7, with D perhaps matching TRBD2 (6 bases). This CDR3 comprises 17 residues. Per germline, CDR1 SGHTA and CDR2 FQGNSA. The V gene lost 5 bases and the J gene lost 7 bases, with 27 bases spanning the gap. Written as DNA, the CDR3 is TGTGCCAGCAGCCCTGAACCGGGGCGGGACGGAGAGCTTGAGCAGTACTTC. It codes for CASSPEPGRDGELEQYF.

The chain links TRBV6-5 to TRBJ1-5, with 7 bases fitting TRBD1. Trimming removed 7 bases from V and 6 bases from J; junction bases left unmatched: 9. Germline V gene data show CDR1 as MNHEY and CDR2 as SVGAGI. The CDR3 has 14 amino acids. CDR3 residues: CASTRQGVSQPQHF. The CDR3 coding sequence is TGTGCCAGCACCCGGCAGGGGGTCTCTCAGCCCCAGCATTTT.

Regarding this clone: Germline and junction disagree at one end, which may indicate a read error. This CDR3 is CARSPGGGGNTEAFF. The CDR3 bases are TGCGCCCGCAGCCCGGGCGGGGGGGGGAACACTGAAGCTTTCTTT. This sequence joins TRBV5-1 and TRBJ1-1, with D tentatively TRBD1 (5 bases). This CDR3 spans 15 amino acids. Looked up from germline, CDR1 is SGHRS and CDR2 is YFSETQ.

This chain uses TRBV3-1 (or the pseudogene TRBV3-2) with TRBJ2-2; TRBD2 might be the D (7 bases). Trimming pared 0 bases from V and 4 bases from J, leaving 15 bases between. The CDR3 totals 17 residues. Germline values: CDR1 LGHDT, CDR2 YNNKEL (reference sequence). The CDR3 spells CASSQDRAGAGTGELFF. CDR3 sequence (DNA): TGTGCCAGCAGCCAAGATAGGGCGGGGGCCGGCACCGGGGAGCTGTTTTTT.

The rearrangement links TRBV19 to TRBJ1-4; TRBD1 aligns across 7 bases. CDR3 size: 13 residues. CDR1 and CDR2 (germline): LNHDA, SQIVND (reference sequence). J was trimmed by 7 bases and V by 8 bases; bases with no gene match: 7. Here the CDR3 reads CASGTDATEKLFF. The CDR3 DNA is TGTGCCAGTGGGACAGACGCAACTGAAAAACTGTTTTTT.